This T cell receptor beta chain was documented in a study of CD4+ T cells in melanoma. Points from the study as a whole: In melanoma, neoantigen-specific CD4+ T cells reportedly differed in differentiation state. CD8+ T cell, macrophage and B cell function reportedly correlated with neoantigen-specific CD4+ T cells.

Sequencing used immunoSEQ multiplex PCR; TCRdb keeps in-frame clones, though not all of them. The sample carries 45,000 or so clones, 89% recorded once. CDR3 size: 13 residues. Trimming stripped 0 bases from V and 7 bases from J, with 9 bases between. Germline lookup yields CDR1 SGHAT and CDR2 FQDESV (reference sequence). On this clone: The antigen remains unidentified.

The sequence derives from a human donor with melanoma. This chain connects TRBV11-1 to TRBJ1-1; no definite D call. The sequenced sample was peripheral blood. Here the CDR3 reads CASSLAAQREAFF. The CDR3 nucleotides are TGTGCCAGCAGCTTAGCGGCGCAGCGTGAAGCTTTCTTT.